The 14 T cell receptor beta chains in this list originate from one sample, sequenced in a study of blood T cell repertoires in COVID-19. Assay: immunoSEQ multiplex PCR; the TCRdb copy retains only in-frame clones and omits some. This table has roughly 220,000 clones, roughly 84% appearing once. Sequencing was performed on peripheral blood. Source of these receptors: a woman in her twenties or thirties who had recovered from COVID-19.

The chain links TRBV7-2 to TRBJ2-1, with D hard to call. V lost 2 bases, J lost 5 bases, and 7 bases lay in between. The CDR3 has 13 amino acids. Germline-derived CDR1 and CDR2 are SGHTA and FQGNSA. CDR3 sequence: CASSLSRNNEQFF. The CDR3 region has the DNA TGTGCCAGCAGCTTATCCAGGAACAATGAGCAGTTCTTC.

V gene TRBV6-4 combines with J gene TRBJ2-7, with TRBD2 matching 9 bases. Germline trimming cut 3 bases from V and 0 bases from J; bases unmatched to any gene: 0. This CDR3 has 14 residues. Germline V CDR1 and CDR2: MRHNA, SNTAGT. This CDR3 reads CASSEREGSYEQYF. The CDR3 DNA reads as TGTGCCAGCAGTGAGCGGGAGGGCTCCTACGAGCAGTACTTC.

This chain connects TRBV25-1 to TRBJ2-3; D remains unclear. Germline V CDR1 and CDR2: MGHDK, SYGVNS. V lost 5 bases and J lost 4, with 7 bases in between. The CDR3 loop spans 12 amino acids. CDR3 loop: CASSSSADTQYF. The CDR3, as DNA: TGTGCCAGCAGTTCTAGTGCAGATACGCAGTATTTT.

The gene calls are TRBV12-3 or TRBV12-4 and TRBJ2-5; no reliable D call. V was pared by 5 bases and J by 1 base, with 8 bases between. The CDR3 consists of 13 residues. The CDR3 region is CASSPRVQETQYF. DNA of the CDR3: TGTGCCAGCAGTCCCCGGGTCCAAGAGACCCAGTACTTC.

The gene calls are TRBV19 and TRBJ1-1, with D uncertain. V was trimmed by 2 bases and J by 8 bases, leaving 12 bases between them. This CDR3 has 13 residues. Germline CDR1 and CDR2: LNHDA and SQIVND (reference sequence). The CDR3 DNA follows: TGTGCCAGTAGTATAAGCGGTTCTGTGGAAGCTTTCTTT. Translated, it gives CASSISGSVEAFF.

The CDR3 protein is CASSSTEGETQYF. The CDR3 DNA reads TGTGCCAGCAGCTCAACGGAGGGAGAGACCCAGTACTTC. This sequence joins TRBV5-4 and TRBJ2-5, with TRBD2 as a possible D gene (6 bases). The length of the CDR3 is 13 residues. The V end lost 3 bases, the J end lost 4 bases, and 10 bases lay between the germline ends. Germline loops: CDR1 SGHNT, CDR2 YYREEE (reference sequence).

The chain combines TRBV5-5 with TRBJ2-3; 7 nucleotides match TRBD1. Germline V gene data show CDR1 as SGHKS and CDR2 as YYEKEE (reference sequence). The trim removed 5 bases at V and 6 bases at J, leaving 18 bases unmatched. This CDR3 is 17 amino acids long. In nucleotides, the CDR3 is TGTGCCAGCAGAGCAATATCGAGGACAGGAACTTCTGATACGCAGTATTTT. This translates into CASRAISRTGTSDTQYF.

This clone was seen more than once but under ten times. The chain has TRBV15 and TRBJ2-1, with TRBD1 matching 8 bases. The CDR3 extends over 14 amino acids. V was clipped by 5 bases and J by 0 bases; unmatched bases: 0. Germline loops: CDR1 LNHNV, CDR2 YYDKDF (reference sequence). CDR3 DNA: TGTGCCACCAGCGACAGGGGCTCCTACAATGAGCAGTTCTTC. The encoded protein is CATSDRGSYNEQFF.

The chain couples TRBV5-1 to TRBJ2-5, with TRBD1 matching over 8 bases. V dropped 0 bases and J dropped 5; count of bases not matched to a gene: 9. Germline assignment: CDR1 SGHRS and CDR2 YFSETQ. The CDR3 runs 16 residues. The CDR3 DNA reads TGCGCCAGCAGCTTGGGACAGGGGCTTTTAGGGGAGACCCAGTACTTC. It is translated as CASSLGQGLLGETQYF. The full variable domain, in which reference TRBV5-1 and TRBJ2-5 provide the parts outside the CDR3, is KAGVTQTPRYLIKTRGQQVTLSCSPISGHRSVSWYQQTPGQGLQFLFEYFSETQRNKGNFPGRFSGRQFSNSRSEMNVSTLELGDSALYLCASSLGQGLLGETQYFGPGTRLLVL.

In DNA, the CDR3 is TGTGCCAGTAGCCCGACAGGAGAGCTCTACGAGCAGTACTTC. Amino acids: CASSPTGELYEQYF. This chain uses TRBV19 with TRBJ2-7, with D perhaps TRBD1 (6 bases). The V end was cut by 6 bases, the J end by 3 bases, with 15 bases between. CDR1 LNHDA and CDR2 SQIVND come from the germline V gene (reference sequence). The CDR3 is 14 amino acids.

The J gene is TRBJ2-7, the V gene TRBV9, with a tentative D call TRBD2 (6 bases). The CDR3 has 16 amino acids. CDR1 is SGDLS, CDR2 YYNGEE, per germline. The V end was cut by 4 bases, the J end by 7 bases, with 24 bases between. The CDR3, as DNA: TGTGCCAGCAGCCTAGGGGTTATGGAGGGTTTAGAGGAGCAGTACTTC. It is translated as CASSLGVMEGLEEQYF.

The rearrangement uses TRBV5-8 and TRBJ2-6; the D is unclear. The ends were cut back, 4 bases at V and 0 bases at J, with 8 bases in the middle. The CDR3 extends over 15 amino acids. The V gene's germline CDR1 is SGHTS and CDR2 YDEGEE. CDR3 sequence: CASSPRSSGANVLTF. The CDR3 bases are TGTGCCAGCAGCCCGAGATCCTCTGGGGCCAACGTCCTGACTTTC.

The chain combines TRBV11-2 with TRBJ1-1, with 10 positions matching TRBD1. Germline trimming cut 5 bases from V and 1 base from J; bases unmatched to any gene: 1. CDR1 and CDR2 (germline): SGHAT, FQNNGV. The CDR3 runs to 14 residues. The DNA for the CDR3 is TGTGCCAGCAGCAGGGACAGGGGGAACACTGAAGCTTTCTTT. Protein: CASSRDRGNTEAFF.

The chain recombines TRBV12-2 with TRBJ2-7; the table's D call of TRBD2 was not tested on the DNA. TRBV12-2 is listed as a pseudogene. The CDR3 sequence is 17 residues long. Here the CDR3 reads CASRLVVPRTLPYEQYF. CDR3 nucleotides: TGTGCAAGTCGCTTAGTGGTCCCCAGGACTCTCCCCTACGAGCAGTACTTC.